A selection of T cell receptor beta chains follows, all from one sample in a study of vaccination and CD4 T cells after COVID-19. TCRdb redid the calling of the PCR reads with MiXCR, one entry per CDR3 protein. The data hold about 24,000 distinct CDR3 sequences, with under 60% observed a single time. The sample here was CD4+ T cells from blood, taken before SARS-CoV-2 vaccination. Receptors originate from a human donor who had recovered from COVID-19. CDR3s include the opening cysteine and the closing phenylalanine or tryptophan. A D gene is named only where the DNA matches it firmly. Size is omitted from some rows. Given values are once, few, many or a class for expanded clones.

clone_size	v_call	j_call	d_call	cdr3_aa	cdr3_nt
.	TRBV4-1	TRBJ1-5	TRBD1	CASGGQGNQPQHF	TGCGCCAGCGGGGGACAGGGGAATCAGCCCCAGCATTTT
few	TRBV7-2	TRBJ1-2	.	CASSPRAGNGYTF	TGTGCCAGCAGTCCCCGGGCAGGAAATGGCTACACCTTC
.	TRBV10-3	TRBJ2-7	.	CAIRGLESYEQYF	TGTGCCATCAGAGGACTGGAGTCCTACGAGCAGTACTTC
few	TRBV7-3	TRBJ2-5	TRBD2	CASSSGGETQYF	TGTGCCAGCAGTTCCGGGGGGGAGACCCAGTACTTC
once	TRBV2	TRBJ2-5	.	CASSEALSGRETQYF	TGTGCCAGCAGTGAAGCGCTTTCGGGCAGGGAGACCCAGTACTTC
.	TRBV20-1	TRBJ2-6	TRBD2	CSAPPSGNSGANVLTF	TGCAGTGCTCCGCCTAGCGGGAACTCTGGGGCCAACGTCCTGACTTTC
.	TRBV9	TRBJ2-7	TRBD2	CASSVLAGSYEQYF	TGTGCCAGCAGCGTACTAGCGGGCTCCTACGAGCAGTACTTC
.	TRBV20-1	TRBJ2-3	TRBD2	CSATSTSGNTDTQYF	TGCAGTGCAACCTCGACTAGCGGGAACACAGATACGCAGTATTTT
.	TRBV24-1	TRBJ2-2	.	CATSDSTGYRELFF	TGTGCCACCAGTGATTCCACAGGGTACAGGGAGCTGTTTTTT
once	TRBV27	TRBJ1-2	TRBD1	CASSLRTGLGGYNF	TGTGCCAGCAGTCTCCGGACAGGGTTGGGCGGCTACAACTTC
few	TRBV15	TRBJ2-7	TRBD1	CATSRSEDRGPPQYF	TGTGCCACCAGCAGATCCGAGGACAGGGGACCACCGCAGTACTTC
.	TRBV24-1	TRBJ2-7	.	CATSDGYHYEQYF	TGTGCCACCAGTGATGGATATCATTACGAGCAGTACTTC
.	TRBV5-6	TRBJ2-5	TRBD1	CASSSSGTGGETQYF	TGTGCCAGCAGCTCCTCCGGGACAGGGGGAGAGACCCAGTACTTC
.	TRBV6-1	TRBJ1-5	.	CASSESQGGNQPQHF	TGTGCCAGCAGTGAATCCCAGGGCGGTAATCAGCCCCAGCATTTT
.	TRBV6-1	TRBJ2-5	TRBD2	CASSRLAASQETQYF	TGTGCCAGCAGTCGACTAGCGGCCTCCCAAGAGACCCAGTACTTC
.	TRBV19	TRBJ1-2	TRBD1	CASNPGQGDYGYTF	TGTGCCAGTAACCCGGGACAGGGAGACTATGGCTACACCTTC